What follows are 10 T cell receptor beta chains derived from one specimen sequenced in a study of CD8 T cell repertoires and HIV-1 epitope variants. TCRdb's copy holds only in-frame clones and misses some; the assay was immunoSEQ multiplex PCR. The data contain roughly 4,200 clones, roughly 72% of them singletons. Antigens of these TCRs are unknown. Sequencing was performed on cultured CD8+ T cells derived from PBMCs. These receptors were taken from a male donor with HIV.

This clone was detected only a few times. The rearrangement uses TRBV11-1 and TRBJ2-3; no reliable D call. Deletions cut 1 base from V and 2 bases from J, with 13 bases between. Germline V gene lookup returns CDR1 SGHAT and CDR2 FQDESV (reference sequence). The CDR3 is 16 residues long. In nucleotides, the CDR3 is TGTGCCAGCAGCTTAGTCCCTAGTCTTACCACAGATACGCAGTATTTT. Its protein is CASSLVPSLTTDTQYF.

The chain is built from TRBV5-1 and TRBJ1-1, with D possibly matching TRBD1 (5 bases). Per the germline V gene, CDR1 is SGHRS and CDR2 is YFSETQ. The CDR3 sequence is 13 residues long. V gave up 2 bases and J gave up 8 bases, with 13 bases separating them. The CDR3 nucleotides are TGCGCCAGCAGCTTTGGAGGGGTCGGAGAAGCTTTCTTT. This gives the protein CASSFGGVGEAFF.

V usage is TRBV9 and J usage is TRBJ1-2, with 7 bases aligning to TRBD1. The V gene end was trimmed by 0 bases and the J gene end by 13 bases; junction bases not matched to a gene: 12. Germline CDR1 reads SGDLS; CDR2 reads YYNGEE. This CDR3 contains 14 residues. The DNA of the CDR3 is TGTGCCAGCAGCGTAGGCAGGACAGGCGGCGGATTCACCTTC. It encodes CASSVGRTGGGFTF.

As concerns this clone: One junction end disagrees with the germline gene, perhaps due to a read error. This rearrangement joins TRBV7-7 to TRBJ2-3, with D perhaps matching TRBD2 (6 bases). The length of the CDR3 is 14 residues. The germline CDR1 and CDR2 sequences are SSHAT and FNYEAQ (reference sequence). The CDR3 here is CASSLEGSTDTQYF. CDR3 bases: TGTGCTAGCAGCTTGGAGGGGTCCACAGATACGCAGTATTTT.

This clone was detected only a few times. J is TRBJ2-7 and V is TRBV7-3; no firm D call. The V gene lost 5 bases and the J gene lost 0 bases, with 8 bases spanning the gap. This CDR3 is 13 amino acids long. The germline V gene has CDR1 SGHTA and CDR2 FQGTGA. Written as DNA, the CDR3 is TGTGCCAGCAGCGAAGGGCCCTCCTACGAGCAGTACTTC. Translating gives CASSEGPSYEQYF.

The CDR3: CASSLGGADEQYF. The CDR3 coding sequence is TGTGCCAGCAGTCTAGGGGGGGCGGACGAGCAGTACTTC. V gene TRBV28 combines with J gene TRBJ2-7; tentative D call: TRBD2 (7 bases). Germline CDR1 reads MDHEN; CDR2 reads SYDVKM. V was shortened by 5 bases and J by 5 bases, with 13 bases between the two germline ends. The CDR3 covers 13 residues.

The J gene is TRBJ2-7, the V gene TRBV28, with 9 bases that match TRBD1. V shed 2 bases, J shed 3 bases, and the junction held 5 bases outside the gene matches. The CDR3 loop spans 15 amino acids. The germline gives CDR1 MDHEN, CDR2 SYDVKM. The DNA for the CDR3 is TGTGCCAGCAGTTTAAGGACAGGGGCGGACTACGAGCAGTACTTC. It encodes CASSLRTGADYEQYF.

The chain combines TRBV7-3 with TRBJ1-4, with 10 bases identical to TRBD1. The CDR3 runs to 18 residues. Trimming at V came to 5 bases and at J to 3 bases, leaving 12 bases not matched to a gene. Germline V CDR1 and CDR2: SGHTA, FQGTGA. DNA for the CDR3: TGTGCCAGCAGCAAACGACAGGGGGCGATCTTTTCTAATGAAAAACTGTTTTTT. This sequence encodes CASSKRQGAIFSNEKLFF. The complete variable domain, with remaining parts taken from reference TRBV7-3 and TRBJ1-4, reads GAGVSQTPSNKVTEKGKYVELRCDPISGHTALYWYRQSLGQGPEFLIYFQGTGAADDSGLPNDRFFAVRPEGSVSTLKIQRTERGDSAVYLCASSKRQGAIFSNEKLFFGSGTQLSVL.

J is TRBJ2-2 and V is TRBV7-9; D not certain. The CDR3 covers 12 residues. Germline CDR1 is SEHNR and CDR2 is FQNEAQ (reference sequence). Trimming pared 5 bases from V and 7 bases from J, leaving 8 bases between. CDR3 nucleotides: TGTGCCAGCAGCCTTCAGGACGGGGAGCTGTTTTTT. Translation: CASSLQDGELFF.

The gene calls are TRBV6-5 and TRBJ1-2; D possibly corresponds to TRBD1 (6 bases). Germline CDR1 and CDR2: MNHEY and SVGAGI. V gave up 2 bases and J gave up 6 bases, with 7 bases separating them. This CDR3 contains 12 residues. The CDR3 protein is CASSYGGHGYTF. In DNA form, the CDR3 reads TGTGCCAGCAGTTACGGGGGGCATGGCTACACCTTC.